This TCR beta chain came from a study of CD8+CD57+ T cells in acquired aplastic anemia. As for the study in general: The average for DNA from sorted CD4+ and CD8+ cells was roughly 3 ug.

Patients selected for sequencing had displayed CD8+CD57+ cell expansion by flow cytometry. As a group, the patients uniformly had severe acquired aplastic anemia. Patients were therapy-naive when their blood was sampled. TCR beta VDJ and CDR3 were profiled, and genomic DNA was the template. TCRdb processed the reads anew with MiXCR; each CDR3 protein has one entry. The sample consists of about 190,000 distinct CDR3 sequences, approximately 50% of them appearing once. This clonotype has more than one count but fewer than ten. The sequence was collected from a human donor with aplastic anemia. The sample was sorted CD4+, CD8+, or CD8+CD57+ T cells (not recorded which) from PBMCs.

The CDR3 here is CASCQVYNSPLHF. The CDR3 coding sequence is TGTGCCAGTTGTCAGGTGTATAATTCACCCCTCCACTTT. The J gene is TRBJ1-6, the V gene TRBV2; unclear D gene. CDR3 length equals 13 residues. CDR1 is SNHLY and CDR2 is FYNNEI in the germline V gene. Deletions cut 9 bases from V and 4 bases from J, with 10 bases between.